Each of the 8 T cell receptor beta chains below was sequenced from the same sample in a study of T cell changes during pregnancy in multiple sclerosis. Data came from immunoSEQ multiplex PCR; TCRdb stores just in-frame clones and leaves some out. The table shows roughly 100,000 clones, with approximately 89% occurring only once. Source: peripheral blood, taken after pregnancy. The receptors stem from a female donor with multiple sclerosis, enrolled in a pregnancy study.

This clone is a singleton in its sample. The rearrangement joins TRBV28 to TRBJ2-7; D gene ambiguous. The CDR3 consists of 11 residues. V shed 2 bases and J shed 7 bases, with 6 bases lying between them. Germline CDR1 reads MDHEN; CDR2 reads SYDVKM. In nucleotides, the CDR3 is TGTGCCAGCAGTTTAGCTCGGGAGCAGTACTTC. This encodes CASSLAREQYF.

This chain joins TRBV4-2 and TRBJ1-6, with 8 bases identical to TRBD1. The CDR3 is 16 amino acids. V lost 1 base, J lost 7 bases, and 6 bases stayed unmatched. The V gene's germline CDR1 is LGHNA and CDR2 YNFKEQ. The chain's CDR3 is CASSQGTGGRNSPLHF. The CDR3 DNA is TGTGCCAGCAGCCAAGGAACAGGGGGTAGGAATTCACCCCTCCACTTT.

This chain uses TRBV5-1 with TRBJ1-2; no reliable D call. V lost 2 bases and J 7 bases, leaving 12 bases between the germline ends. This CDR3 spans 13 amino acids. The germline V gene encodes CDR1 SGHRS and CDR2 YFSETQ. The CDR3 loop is CASSFGIAFGYTF. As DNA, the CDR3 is TGCGCCAGCAGCTTCGGGATCGCCTTTGGCTACACCTTC.

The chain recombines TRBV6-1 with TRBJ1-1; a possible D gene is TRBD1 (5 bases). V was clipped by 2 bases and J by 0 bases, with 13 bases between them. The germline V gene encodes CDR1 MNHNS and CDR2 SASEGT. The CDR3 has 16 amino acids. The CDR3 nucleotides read TGTGCCAGCAGTGAATACGTTGCGGGGGTGAACACTGAAGCTTTCTTT. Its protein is CASSEYVAGVNTEAFF.

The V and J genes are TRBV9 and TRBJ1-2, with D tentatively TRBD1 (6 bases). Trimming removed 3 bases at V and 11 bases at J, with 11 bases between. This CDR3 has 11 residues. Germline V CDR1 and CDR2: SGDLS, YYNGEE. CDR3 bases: TGTGCCAGCAGCGACAGGGAAAGGTACACCTTC. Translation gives CASSDRERYTF.

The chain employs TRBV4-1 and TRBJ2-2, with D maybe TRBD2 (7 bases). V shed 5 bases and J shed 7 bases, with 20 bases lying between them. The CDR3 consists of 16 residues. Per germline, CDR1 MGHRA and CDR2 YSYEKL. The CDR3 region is CASSWRGGQEGGELFF. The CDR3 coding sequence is TGCGCCAGCAGCTGGAGGGGGGGGCAGGAGGGCGGGGAGCTGTTTTTT.

CDR3 residues: CASSPYRGNQPQHF. DNA of the CDR3: TGTGCCAGCAGCCCATACAGGGGCAATCAGCCCCAGCATTTT. The chain has TRBV6-5 and TRBJ1-5; D is perhaps TRBD1 (6 bases). Looked up from germline, CDR1 is MNHEY and CDR2 is SVGAGI. The CDR3 is 14 residues long. V gave up 6 bases and J gave up 2 bases, with 11 bases separating them.

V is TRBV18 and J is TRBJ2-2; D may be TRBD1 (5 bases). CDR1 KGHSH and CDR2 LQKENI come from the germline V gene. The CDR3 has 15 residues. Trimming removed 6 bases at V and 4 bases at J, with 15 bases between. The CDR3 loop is CASSLVQAITGELFF. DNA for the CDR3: TGTGCCAGCTCCCTAGTACAGGCGATCACCGGGGAGCTGTTTTTT. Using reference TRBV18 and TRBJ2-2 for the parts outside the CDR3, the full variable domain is NAGVMQNPRHLVRRRGQEARLRCSPMKGHSHVYWYRQLPEEGLKFMVYLQKENIIDESGMPKERFSAEFPKEGPSILRIQQVVRGDSAAYFCASSLVQAITGELFFGEGSRLTVL.